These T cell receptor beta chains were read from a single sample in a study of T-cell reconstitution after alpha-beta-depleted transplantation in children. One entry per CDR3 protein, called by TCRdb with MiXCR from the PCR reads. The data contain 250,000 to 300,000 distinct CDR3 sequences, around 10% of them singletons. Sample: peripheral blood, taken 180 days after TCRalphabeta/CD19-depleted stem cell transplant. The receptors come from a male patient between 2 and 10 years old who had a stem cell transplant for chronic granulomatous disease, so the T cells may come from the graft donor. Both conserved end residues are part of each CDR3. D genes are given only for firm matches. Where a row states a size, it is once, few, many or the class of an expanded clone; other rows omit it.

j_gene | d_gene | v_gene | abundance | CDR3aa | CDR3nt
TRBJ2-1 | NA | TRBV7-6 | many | CASSLGMANEQFF | TGTGCCAGCAGCTTAGGTATGGCCAATGAGCAGTTCTTC
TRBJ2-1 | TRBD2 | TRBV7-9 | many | CASSLNLAGGPDEQFF | TGTGCCAGCAGCTTAAACTTAGCGGGAGGGCCGGATGAGCAGTTCTTC
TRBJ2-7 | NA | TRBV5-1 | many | CASKEAGSSYEQYF | TGCGCCAGTAAAGAGGCGGGGAGCTCCTACGAGCAGTACTTC
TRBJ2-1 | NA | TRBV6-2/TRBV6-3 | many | CASSYWGNGRDEQFF | TGTGCCAGCAGTTACTGGGGGAATGGCCGAGATGAGCAGTTCTTC
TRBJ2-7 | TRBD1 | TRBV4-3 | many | CASSQDWGQGGDEQYF | TGCGCCAGCAGCCAAGATTGGGGACAGGGAGGGGACGAGCAGTACTTC
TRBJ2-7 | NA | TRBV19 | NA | CASSLEGRNPYEQYF | TGTGCCAGTAGTTTGGAGGGGCGGAATCCCTACGAGCAGTACTTC
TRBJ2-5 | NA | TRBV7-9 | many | CASSLAGTRETQYF | TGTGCCAGCAGCTTAGCGGGTACTAGGGAGACCCAGTACTTC
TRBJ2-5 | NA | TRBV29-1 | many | CSVLPGETQYF | TGCAGCGTTCTACCGGGGGAGACCCAGTACTTC
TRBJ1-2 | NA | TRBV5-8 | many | CASSLNQDYGYTF | TGTGCCAGCAGCTTGAATCAGGACTATGGCTACACCTTC
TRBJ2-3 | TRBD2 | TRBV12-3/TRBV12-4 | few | CASSPLLAGDTQYF | TGTGCCAGCAGTCCACTACTAGCGGGAGATACGCAGTATTTT
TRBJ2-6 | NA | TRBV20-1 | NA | CCARDRISGANVLTF | TGCTGTGCTAGAGATAGGATCTCTGGGGCCAACGTCCTGACTTTC
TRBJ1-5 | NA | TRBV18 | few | CASSSNLYKPQHF | TGTGCCAGCTCATCGAACCTCTACAAGCCCCAGCATTTT
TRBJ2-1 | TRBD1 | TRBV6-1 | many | CASRRTGTGNNEQFF | TGTGCCAGCAGGAGGACCGGGACAGGGAACAATGAGCAGTTCTTC
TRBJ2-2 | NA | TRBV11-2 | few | CASSFAWTANTGELFF | TGTGCCAGCAGCTTTGCCTGGACCGCGAACACCGGGGAGCTGTTTTTT
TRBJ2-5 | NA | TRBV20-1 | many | CSAPGLQIQETQYF | TGCAGTGCCCCAGGACTCCAGATACAAGAGACCCAGTACTTC
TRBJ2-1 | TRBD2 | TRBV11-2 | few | CASSSVGTSGRSYNEQFF | TGTGCCAGCAGCTCAGTGGGTACTAGCGGGAGGTCCTACAATGAGCAGTTCTTC
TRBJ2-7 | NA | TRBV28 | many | CASSYMTNRPYEQYF | TGTGCCAGCAGTTATATGACAAACCGTCCCTACGAGCAGTACTTC
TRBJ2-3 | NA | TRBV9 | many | CASSAAVPTDTQYF | TGTGCCAGCAGCGCCGCCGTCCCCACAGATACGCAGTATTTT
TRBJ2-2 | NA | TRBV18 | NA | CASSPQNPGRNTGELLF | TGTGCCAGCTCACCACAGAATCCAGGAAGAAACACCGGGGAGCTGCTTTTT
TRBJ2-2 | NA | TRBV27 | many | CASSHIGTRNTGELFF | TGTGCCAGCAGTCACATTGGGACGCGGAACACCGGGGAGCTGTTTTTT
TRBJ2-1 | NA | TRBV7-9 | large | CASSGGWVNEQFF | TGTGCCAGCAGCGGAGGATGGGTCAATGAGCAGTTCTTC
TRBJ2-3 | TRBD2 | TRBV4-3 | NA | CASSQTSGRVTDTQYF | TGCGCCAGCAGCCAAACTAGCGGGAGGGTAACAGATACGCAGTATTTT
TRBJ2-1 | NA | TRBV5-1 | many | CASSFNSGGEQFF | TGCGCCAGCAGCTTCAATTCAGGAGGTGAGCAGTTCTTC
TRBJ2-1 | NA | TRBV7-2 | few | CASSFIYEQFF | TGTGCCAGCAGCTTTATTTATGAGCAGTTCTTC
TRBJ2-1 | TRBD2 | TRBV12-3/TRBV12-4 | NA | CASSLWGSSGNEQFF | TGTGCCAGCAGTTTATGGGGGTCTAGCGGGAATGAGCAGTTCTTC
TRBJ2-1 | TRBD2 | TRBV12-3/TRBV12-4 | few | CASSPRGLAGTNEQFF | TGTGCCAGCTCCCCTCGGGGACTAGCGGGAACCAATGAGCAGTTCTTC
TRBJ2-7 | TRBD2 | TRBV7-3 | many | CASSPTAGVPHEQYF | TGTGCCAGCAGCCCAACAGCGGGAGTTCCCCACGAGCAGTACTTC
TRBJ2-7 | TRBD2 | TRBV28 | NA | CTVAGGPHEQYF | TGTACAGTAGCGGGAGGGCCCCACGAGCAGTACTTC
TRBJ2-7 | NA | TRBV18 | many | CASSPKYGAYEQYF | TGTGCCAGCTCACCGAAATACGGGGCTTACGAGCAGTACTTC
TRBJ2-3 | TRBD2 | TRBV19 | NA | CASSIGLVATDTQYF | TGTGCCAGTAGTATTGGACTAGTAGCCACAGATACGCAGTATTTT
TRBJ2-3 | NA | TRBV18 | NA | CASSPLDTQSF | TGTGCCAGCTCACCACTCGATACGCAGTCTTTT
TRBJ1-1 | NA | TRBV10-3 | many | CAISAWDTEAFF | TGTGCCATCAGTGCATGGGACACTGAAGCTTTCTTT
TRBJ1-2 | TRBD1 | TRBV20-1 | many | CSANHRGNYGYTF | TGCAGTGCGAATCACAGGGGAAACTATGGCTACACCTTC
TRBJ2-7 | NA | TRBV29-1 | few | CRRNRMLYEQYF | TGCAGACGCAACCGAATGCTTTACGAGCAGTACTTC
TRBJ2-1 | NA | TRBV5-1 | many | CASSLAADTLEQFF | TGCGCCAGCAGCTTGGCTGCCGATACCCTAGAGCAGTTCTTC
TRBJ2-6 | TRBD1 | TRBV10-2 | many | CATSGLDRGPSGANVLTF | TGCGCCACCTCGGGATTGGACAGGGGGCCGTCTGGGGCCAACGTCCTGACTTTC
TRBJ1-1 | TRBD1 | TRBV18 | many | CASSPRDRGRRNTEAFF | TGTGCCAGCTCACCACGGGACAGGGGGCGCCGGAACACTGAAGCTTTCTTT
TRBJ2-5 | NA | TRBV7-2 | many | CASSFVTAYQETQYF | TGTGCCAGCAGCTTTGTGACAGCGTACCAAGAGACCCAGTACTTC
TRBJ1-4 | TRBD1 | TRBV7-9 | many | CASSEGGGGEKLFF | TGTGCCAGCAGCGAAGGGGGAGGGGGCGAAAAACTGTTTTTT
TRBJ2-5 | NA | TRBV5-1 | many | CASSLTAGAETQYF | TGCGCCAGCAGCTTGACGGCTGGGGCGGAGACCCAGTACTTC
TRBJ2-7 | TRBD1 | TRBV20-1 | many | CSARDPRDRAYEQYF | TGCAGTGCTAGAGATCCCCGGGACAGGGCGTACGAGCAGTACTTC
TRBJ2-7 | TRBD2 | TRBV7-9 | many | CASSKLAGGFKYEQYF | TGTGCCAGCAGCAAACTAGCGGGAGGTTTCAAGTACGAGCAGTACTTC
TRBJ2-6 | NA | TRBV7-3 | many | CASSLTGLPGANVLTF | TGTGCCAGCAGCTTAACAGGGTTACCTGGGGCCAACGTCCTGACTTTC
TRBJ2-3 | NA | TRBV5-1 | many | CASSLAGPEAQYF | TGCGCCAGCAGCTTGGCAGGGCCTGAGGCGCAGTATTTT
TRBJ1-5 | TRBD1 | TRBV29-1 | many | CSVADRDNQPQHF | TGCAGCGTCGCTGACAGGGACAATCAGCCCCAGCATTTT
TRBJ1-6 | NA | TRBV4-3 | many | CASSQDPGSSYNSPLHF | TGCGCCAGCAGCCAAGACCCGGGGAGCTCCTATAATTCACCCCTCCACTTT
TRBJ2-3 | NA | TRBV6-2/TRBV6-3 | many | CASSYSGGPPNTQYF | TGTGCCAGCAGTTACTCGGGTGGACCCCCAAATACGCAGTATTTT
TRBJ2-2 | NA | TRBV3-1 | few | CASSQGFGEVITGELFF | TGTGCCAGCAGCCAAGGATTTGGGGAGGTGATCACCGGGGAGCTGTTTTTT
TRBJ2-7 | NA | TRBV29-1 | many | CSVETTARYEQYF | TGCAGCGTTGAAACCACCGCAAGGTACGAGCAGTACTTC
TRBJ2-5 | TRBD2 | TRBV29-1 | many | CSVGGSQETQYF | TGCAGCGTCGGCGGGAGCCAAGAGACCCAGTACTTC
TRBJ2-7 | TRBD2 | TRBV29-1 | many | CSVDVAGAHEQYF | TGCAGCGTTGATGTGGCGGGAGCTCACGAGCAGTACTTC
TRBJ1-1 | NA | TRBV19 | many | CASSILGSEAFF | TGTGCCAGTAGTATCTTGGGATCTGAAGCTTTCTTT
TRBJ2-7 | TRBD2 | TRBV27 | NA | CASSRGGYSYEQYF | TGTGCCAGTAGCCGCGGGGGATACTCCTACGAGCAGTACTTC
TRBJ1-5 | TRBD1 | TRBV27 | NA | CASRPLTGGGRQPQHF | TGTGCCAGCAGGCCCCTAACAGGGGGAGGGCGTCAGCCCCAGCATTTT
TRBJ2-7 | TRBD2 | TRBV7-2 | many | CASSFSRVGRGSSYEQYF | TGTGCCAGCAGCTTTTCCCGGGTGGGGCGCGGGAGCTCCTACGAGCAGTACTTC